The 10 T cell receptor beta chains below all came from one sample that was sequenced in a study of blood T cell repertoires in COVID-19. Some clones are missing from TCRdb's copy, which holds only in-frame ones; the method was immunoSEQ multiplex PCR. The sample lists about 110,000 clones; over 65% were seen once. The specimen was peripheral blood. These receptors came from a woman between 40 and 55 years old with acute or convalescent COVID-19.

This clone was seen only a few times. The J gene is TRBJ1-3, the V gene TRBV15; D perhaps matches TRBD1 (6 bases). V dropped 2 bases and J dropped 0 bases, with 11 bases sitting between them. The CDR3 is made up of 16 amino acids. Germline CDR1 and CDR2: LNHNV and YYDKDF (reference sequence). As DNA, the CDR3 is TGTGCCACCAGCAGATCAGGGGTGCTCTCTGGAAACACCATATATTTT. It encodes CATSRSGVLSGNTIYF.

The J gene is TRBJ1-5, the V gene TRBV11-2; a weak D match, TRBD1 (6 bases). Trimming removed 5 bases from V and 4 bases from J, with 12 bases in between. Germline loops: CDR1 SGHAT, CDR2 FQNNGV. The CDR3 spans 14 residues. CDR3 sequence reads: CASSQTGDNQPQHF. As DNA, the CDR3 is TGTGCCAGCAGCCAGACAGGTGATAATCAGCCCCAGCATTTT.

The rearrangement uses TRBV4-1 and TRBJ1-2, with D possibly being TRBD1 (5 bases). In germline, CDR1 is MGHRA, CDR2 YSYEKL. V shed 4 bases and J shed 4 bases, with 13 bases lying between them. The CDR3 is made up of 14 amino acids. CDR3 sequence: CASSPTPQGYGYTF. CDR3 in DNA: TGCGCCAGCAGCCCCACCCCCCAGGGCTATGGCTACACCTTC.

The chain has TRBV2 and TRBJ2-3; D remains ambiguous. Trimming removed 4 bases from V and 1 base from J, with 12 bases in between. Germline loops: CDR1 SNHLY, CDR2 FYNNEI. The length of the CDR3 is 15 residues. The CDR3 protein is CASSVLVIGTDTQYF. The CDR3 DNA follows: TGTGCCAGCAGTGTATTAGTCATTGGCACAGATACGCAGTATTTT.

The CDR3 here is CASSQGGTLNNSPLHF. Here the CDR3 DNA reads TGTGCCAGCAGCCAAGGTGGGACACTCAATAATTCACCCCTCCACTTT. The rearrangement links TRBV3-1 (or the pseudogene TRBV3-2) to TRBJ1-6; D may be TRBD1 (6 bases). Trimming removed 1 base from V and 5 bases from J, with 12 bases in between. The CDR3 contains 16 residues. The germline V gene encodes CDR1 LGHDT and CDR2 YNNKEL (reference sequence).

V usage is TRBV7-9 and J usage is TRBJ1-2; TRBD1 agrees at 8 bases. The germline V gene encodes CDR1 SEHNR and CDR2 FQNEAQ (reference sequence). The CDR3 consists of 15 residues. Germline trimming cut 0 bases from V and 8 bases from J; bases unmatched to any gene: 8. The chain's CDR3 is CASSLAAGGAAGYTF. The DNA for the CDR3 is TGTGCCAGCAGCTTAGCCGCAGGGGGCGCGGCCGGCTACACCTTC.

The chain employs TRBV30 and TRBJ2-7; the match to TRBD1 covers 8 bases. J gave up 3 bases and V 1 base, and 5 bases lay outside the gene matches. The germline V gene encodes CDR1 GTSNPN and CDR2 SVGIG (reference sequence). This CDR3 has 14 residues. The CDR3 here is CAWSGTDRGYEQYF. CDR3 coding DNA: TGTGCCTGGAGTGGTACCGACAGGGGCTACGAGCAGTACTTC. Filled out from reference TRBV30 and TRBJ2-7, the complete variable domain reads SQTIHQWPATLVQPVGSPLSLECTVEGTSNPNLYWYRQAAGRGLQLLFYSVGIGQISSEVPQNLSASRPQDRQFILSSKKLLLSDSGFYLCAWSGTDRGYEQYFGPGTRLTVT.

V usage is TRBV6-5 and J usage is TRBJ1-4, with unresolved D. V shed 6 bases and J shed 8 bases, with 16 bases lying between them. Germline CDR1 and CDR2: MNHEY and SVGAGI. The CDR3 runs to 14 residues. CDR3 nucleotides: TGTGCCAGCAGATTTCAGGCCCTTGCCGAAAAACTGTTTTTT. Translating gives CASRFQALAEKLFF.

V gene TRBV11-2 combines with J gene TRBJ2-6; D ambiguous. V lost 5 bases to trimming and J lost 0 bases, with 8 bases between them. This CDR3 has 15 amino acids. The germline V gene has CDR1 SGHAT and CDR2 FQNNGV. CDR3 nucleotide sequence: TGTGCCAGCAGCCAAACAGACTCTGGGGCCAACGTCCTGACTTTC. This codes for CASSQTDSGANVLTF.

This chain joins TRBV5-4 and TRBJ2-1, with D maybe TRBD1 (5 bases). The CDR3 is 13 residues long. Trimming took off 9 bases at V and 3 bases at J, with 13 bases between the two ends. Looked up from germline, CDR1 is SGHNT and CDR2 is YYREEE (reference sequence). The CDR3 sequence is CATSTDRYNEQFF. CDR3 nucleotides: TGTGCCACTTCGACAGACCGCTACAATGAGCAGTTCTTC.